This entry concerns a single TCR beta chain. The antigen remains undetermined. The data stem from a study of Graves' ophthalmopathy and Graves' hyperthyroidism. Amplification from RNA transcripts yielded the TCR beta CDR3 regions. Second-round multiplex PCR came after a first-round RT-PCR that employed HTBI primers. Each CDR3 protein gets one entry after TCRdb re-called the multiplex PCR reads with MiXCR. The profile shows 560,000 or so distinct CDR3 sequences, about two fifths of them singletons. This CDR3 region has 13 residues. Deletions cut 4 bases from V and 0 bases from J, with 6 bases between. Germline V lookup: CDR1 GTSNPN, CDR2 SVGIG (reference sequence). Orbital computed tomography, together with clinical symptoms, serum thyroxine, TRAb and thyroid ultrasound, was used for diagnosis. Notes on the study in general: Blood also harbored most expanded thyroid clonotypes above 0.001 frequency.

The specimen was peripheral blood or thyroid tissue (not recorded which). This receptor was taken from an adult man with Graves' hyperthyroidism. The rearrangement uses TRBV30 and TRBJ2-2; D possibly corresponds to TRBD2 (5 bases). This CDR3 reads CAWNGANTGELFF. CDR3 DNA sequence: TGTGCCTGGAACGGGGCGAACACCGGGGAGCTGTTTTTT.